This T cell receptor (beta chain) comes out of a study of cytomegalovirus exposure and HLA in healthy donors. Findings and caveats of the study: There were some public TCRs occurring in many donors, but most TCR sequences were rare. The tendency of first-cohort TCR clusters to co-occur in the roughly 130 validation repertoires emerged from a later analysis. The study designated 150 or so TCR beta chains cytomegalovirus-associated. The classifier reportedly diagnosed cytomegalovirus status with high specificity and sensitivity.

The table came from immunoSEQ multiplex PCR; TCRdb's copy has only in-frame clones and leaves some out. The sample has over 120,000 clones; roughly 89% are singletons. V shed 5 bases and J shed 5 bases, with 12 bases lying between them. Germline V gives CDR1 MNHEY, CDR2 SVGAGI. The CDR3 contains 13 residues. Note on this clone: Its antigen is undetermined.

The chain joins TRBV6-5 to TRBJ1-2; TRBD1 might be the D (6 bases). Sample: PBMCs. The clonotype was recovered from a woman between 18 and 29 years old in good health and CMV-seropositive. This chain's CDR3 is CASSSGQLYGYTF. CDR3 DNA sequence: TGTGCCAGCAGTAGCGGACAGCTTTATGGCTACACCTTC.